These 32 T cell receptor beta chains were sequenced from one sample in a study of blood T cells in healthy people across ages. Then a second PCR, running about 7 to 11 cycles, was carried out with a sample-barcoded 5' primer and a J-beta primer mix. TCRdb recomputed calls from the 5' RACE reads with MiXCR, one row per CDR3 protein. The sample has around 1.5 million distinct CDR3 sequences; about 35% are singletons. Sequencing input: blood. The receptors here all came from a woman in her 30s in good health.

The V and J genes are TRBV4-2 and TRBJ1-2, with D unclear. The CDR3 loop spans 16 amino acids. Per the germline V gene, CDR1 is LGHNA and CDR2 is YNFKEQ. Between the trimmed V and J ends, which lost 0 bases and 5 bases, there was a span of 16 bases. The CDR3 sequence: CASSQDQTSVWYGYTF. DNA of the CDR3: TGTGCCAGCAGCCAAGACCAAACAAGTGTGTGGTATGGCTACACCTTC.

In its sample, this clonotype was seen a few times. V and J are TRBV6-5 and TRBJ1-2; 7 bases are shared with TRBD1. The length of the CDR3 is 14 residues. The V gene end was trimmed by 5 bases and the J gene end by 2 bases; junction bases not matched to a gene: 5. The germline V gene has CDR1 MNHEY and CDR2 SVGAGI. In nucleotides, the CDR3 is TGTGCCAGCAGTATTGGACAGGCAAACTATGGCTACACCTTC. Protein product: CASSIGQANYGYTF.

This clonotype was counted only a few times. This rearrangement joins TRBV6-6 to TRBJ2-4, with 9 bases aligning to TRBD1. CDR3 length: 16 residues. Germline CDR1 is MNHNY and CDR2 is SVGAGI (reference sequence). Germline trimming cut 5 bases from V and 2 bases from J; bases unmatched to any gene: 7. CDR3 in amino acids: CASSPRTGETKNIQYF. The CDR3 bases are TGTGCCAGCAGTCCACGGACAGGGGAAACCAAAAACATTCAGTACTTC.

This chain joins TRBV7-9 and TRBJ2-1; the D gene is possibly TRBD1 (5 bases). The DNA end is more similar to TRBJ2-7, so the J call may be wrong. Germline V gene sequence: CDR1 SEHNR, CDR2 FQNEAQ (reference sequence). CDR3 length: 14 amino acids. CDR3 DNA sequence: TGTGCCAGCAGCTTAAGGCAGGGCATATACGAGCAGTACTTC. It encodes CASSLRQGIYEQYF.

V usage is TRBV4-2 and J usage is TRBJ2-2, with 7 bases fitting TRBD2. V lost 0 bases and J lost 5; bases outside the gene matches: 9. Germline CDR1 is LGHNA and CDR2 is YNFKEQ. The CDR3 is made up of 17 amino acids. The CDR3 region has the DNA TGTGCCAGCAGCCAAGACTGGGCGGGAGACAAAACCGGGGAGCTGTTTTTT. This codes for CASSQDWAGDKTGELFF.

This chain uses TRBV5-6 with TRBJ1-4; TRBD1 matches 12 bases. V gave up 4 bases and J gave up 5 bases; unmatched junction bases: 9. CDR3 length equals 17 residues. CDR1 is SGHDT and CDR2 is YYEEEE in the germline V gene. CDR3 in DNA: TGTGCCAGCAGCCCGTGGGACAGGGGGCGCCCGAATGAAAAACTGTTTTTT. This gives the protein CASSPWDRGRPNEKLFF.

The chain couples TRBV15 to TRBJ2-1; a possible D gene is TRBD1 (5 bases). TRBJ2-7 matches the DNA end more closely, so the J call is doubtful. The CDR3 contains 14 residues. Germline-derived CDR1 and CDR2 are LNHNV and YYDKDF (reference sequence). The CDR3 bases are TGTGCCACCAGCGGGGCAGGGTTCCTCAATGAGCAGTACTTC. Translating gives CATSGAGFLNEQYF.

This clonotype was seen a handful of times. The CDR3 sequence is CASSTEGADEQFF. The DNA of the CDR3 is TGCGCCAGCAGCACCGAGGGGGCTGATGAGCAGTTCTTC. The chain links TRBV5-1 to TRBJ2-1; 7 bases match TRBD1. V shed 4 bases and J 8 bases; nucleotides not matched to a gene: 6. The CDR3 length is 13 residues. Germline CDR1 reads SGHRS; CDR2 reads YFSETQ.

The CDR3, as DNA: TGTGCCAGCAGCTCCGCGCTGGGGTCCTACAATGAGCAGTTCTTC. Translating it yields CASSSALGSYNEQFF. The chain couples TRBV5-6 to TRBJ2-1, with D unresolved. This CDR3 is 15 amino acids long. Germline V gene lookup returns CDR1 SGHDT and CDR2 YYEEEE. The V gene lost 3 bases and the J gene lost 1 base, with 11 bases spanning the gap. The full variable domain, completed using reference TRBV5-6 and TRBJ2-1, is DAGVTQSPTHLIKTRGQQVTLRCSPKSGHDTVSWYQQALGQGPQFIFQYYEEEERQRGNFPDRFSGHQFPNYSSELNVNALLLGDSALYLCASSSALGSYNEQFFGPGTRLTVL.

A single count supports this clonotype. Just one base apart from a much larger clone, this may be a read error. The CDR3 region is CSARSFGQGISCEQYF. CDR3 coding DNA: TGCAGTGCTAGATCCTTTGGACAGGGGATAAGCTGCGAGCAGTACTTC. The chain couples TRBV20-1 to TRBJ2-1, with 9 bases matching TRBD1. The J call is in doubt because the DNA end fits TRBJ2-7 better. The length of the CDR3 is 16 residues. Germline CDR1 reads DFQATT; CDR2 reads SNEGSKA (reference sequence).

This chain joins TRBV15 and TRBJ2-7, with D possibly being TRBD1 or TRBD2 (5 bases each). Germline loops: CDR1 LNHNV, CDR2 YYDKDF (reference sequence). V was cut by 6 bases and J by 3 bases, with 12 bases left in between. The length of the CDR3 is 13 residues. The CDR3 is CATRRGGCYEQYF. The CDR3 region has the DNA TGTGCCACCAGGAGGGGCGGCTGCTACGAGCAGTACTTC.

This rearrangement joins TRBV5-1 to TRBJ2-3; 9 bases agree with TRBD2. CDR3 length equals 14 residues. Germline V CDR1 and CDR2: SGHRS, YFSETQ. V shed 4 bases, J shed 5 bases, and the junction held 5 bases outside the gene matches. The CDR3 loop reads CASSPGLAEDTQYF. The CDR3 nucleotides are TGCGCCAGCAGCCCGGGACTAGCTGAAGATACGCAGTATTTT. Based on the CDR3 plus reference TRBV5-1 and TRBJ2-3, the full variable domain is KAGVTQTPRYLIKTRGQQVTLSCSPISGHRSVSWYQQTPGQGLQFLFEYFSETQRNKGNFPGRFSGRQFSNSRSEMNVSTLELGDSALYLCASSPGLAEDTQYFGPGTRLTVL.

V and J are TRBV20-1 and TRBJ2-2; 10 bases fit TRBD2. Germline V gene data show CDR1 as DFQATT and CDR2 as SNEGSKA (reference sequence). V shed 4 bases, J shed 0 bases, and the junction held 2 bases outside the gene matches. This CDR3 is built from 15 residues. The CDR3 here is CSATTSGANTGELFF. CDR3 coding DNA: TGCAGTGCTACCACTAGCGGGGCGAACACCGGGGAGCTGTTTTTT.

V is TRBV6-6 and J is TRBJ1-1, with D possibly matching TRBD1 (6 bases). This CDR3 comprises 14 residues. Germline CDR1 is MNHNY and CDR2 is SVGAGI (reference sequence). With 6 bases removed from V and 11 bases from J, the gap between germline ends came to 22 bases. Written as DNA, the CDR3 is TGTGCCAGCAGCCGACTCGACGTGGAAAGGGGGGCTTTCTTT. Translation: CASSRLDVERGAFF.

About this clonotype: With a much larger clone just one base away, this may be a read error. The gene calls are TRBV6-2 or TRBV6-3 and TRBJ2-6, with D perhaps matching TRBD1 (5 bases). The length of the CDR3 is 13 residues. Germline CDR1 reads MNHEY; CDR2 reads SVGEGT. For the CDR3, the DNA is TGTGCCAGCGTTTCCCCTGGGGCCAACGTCCGGACTTTC. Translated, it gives CASVSPGANVRTF.

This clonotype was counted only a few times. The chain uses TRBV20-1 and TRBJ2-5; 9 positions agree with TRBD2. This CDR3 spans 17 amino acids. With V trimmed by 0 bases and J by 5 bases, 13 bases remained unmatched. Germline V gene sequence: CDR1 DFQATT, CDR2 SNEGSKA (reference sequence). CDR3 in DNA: TGCAGTGCTAGAGATCTGATAGCGGGAGAGGGTGGGGAGACCCAGTACTTC. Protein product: CSARDLIAGEGGETQYF.

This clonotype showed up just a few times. CDR3 residues: CASSQDPASTDTQYF. Written as DNA, the CDR3 is TGTGCCAGCAGCCAAGATCCGGCCAGCACAGATACGCAGTATTTT. This chain uses TRBV3-1 with TRBJ2-3; D call uncertain. V lost 0 bases, J lost 0 bases, and 7 bases lay in between. The CDR3 consists of 15 residues. Germline V gives CDR1 LGHDT, CDR2 YNNKEL (reference sequence).

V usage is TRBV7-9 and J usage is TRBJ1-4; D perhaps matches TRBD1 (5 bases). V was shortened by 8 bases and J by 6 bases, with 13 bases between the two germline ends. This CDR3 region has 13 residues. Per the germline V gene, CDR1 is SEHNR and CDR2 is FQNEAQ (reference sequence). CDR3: CASSGTQDEKLFF. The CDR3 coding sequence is TGTGCCAGCTCCGGGACGCAAGATGAAAAACTGTTTTTT.

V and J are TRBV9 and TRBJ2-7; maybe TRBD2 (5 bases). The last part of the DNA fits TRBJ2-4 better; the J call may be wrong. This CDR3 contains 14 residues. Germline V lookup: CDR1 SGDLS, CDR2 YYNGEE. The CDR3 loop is CASSGGVGADIQYF. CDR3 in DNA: TGTGCCAGCAGCGGAGGTGTGGGAGCCGACATTCAGTACTTC.

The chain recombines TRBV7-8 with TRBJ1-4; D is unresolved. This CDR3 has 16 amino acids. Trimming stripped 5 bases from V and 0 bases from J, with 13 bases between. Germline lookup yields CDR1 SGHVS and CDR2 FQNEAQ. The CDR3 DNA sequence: TGTGCCAGCAGCCTCGGGATTTTTGCAACTAATGAAAAACTGTTTTTT. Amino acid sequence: CASSLGIFATNEKLFF.

The CDR3 loop reads CSPIAETQYF. For the CDR3, the DNA is TGCAGTCCCATCGCGGAGACCCAGTACTTC. The chain combines TRBV20-1 with TRBJ2-5; D not certain. The V end lost 8 bases, the J end lost 5 bases, and 9 bases lay between the germline ends. Germline CDR1 DFQATT, CDR2 SNEGSKA (reference sequence). There are 10 residues in the CDR3.

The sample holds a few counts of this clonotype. CDR3 residues: CSARGPPLRGDAKNIQYF. In nucleotides, the CDR3 is TGCAGTGCTAGAGGCCCCCCGTTGCGGGGGGACGCCAAAAACATTCAGTACTTC. The chain has TRBV20-1 and TRBJ2-4; 8 bases are shared with TRBD2. The J segment lost 1 base and the V segment lost 1 base, leaving 12 bases of the junction unmatched. The CDR3 length is 18 residues. Germline CDR1 is DFQATT and CDR2 is SNEGSKA (reference sequence).

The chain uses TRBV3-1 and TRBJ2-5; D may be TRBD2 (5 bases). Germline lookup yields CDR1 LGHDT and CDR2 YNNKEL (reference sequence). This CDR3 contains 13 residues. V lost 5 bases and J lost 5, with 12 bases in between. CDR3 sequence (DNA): TGTGCCAGCAGCTACCGGACTCGGGAGACCCAGTACTTC. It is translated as CASSYRTRETQYF.

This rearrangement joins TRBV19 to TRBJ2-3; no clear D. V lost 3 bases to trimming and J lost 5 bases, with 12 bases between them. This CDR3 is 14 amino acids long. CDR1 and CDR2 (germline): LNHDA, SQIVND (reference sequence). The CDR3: CASSIDWKLDTQYF. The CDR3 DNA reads TGTGCCAGTAGTATCGACTGGAAGTTAGATACGCAGTATTTT. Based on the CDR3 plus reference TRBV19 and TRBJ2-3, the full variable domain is DGGITQSPKYLFRKEGQNVTLSCEQNLNHDAMYWYRQDPGQGLRLIYYSQIVNDFQKGDIAEGYSVSREKKESFPLTVTSAQKNPTAFYLCASSIDWKLDTQYFGPGTRLTVL.

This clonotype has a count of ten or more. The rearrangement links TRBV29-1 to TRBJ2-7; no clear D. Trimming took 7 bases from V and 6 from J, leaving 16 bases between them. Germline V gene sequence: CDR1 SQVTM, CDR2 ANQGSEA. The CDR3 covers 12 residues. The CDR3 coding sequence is TGCAGCGCCCACCTTACAGCCTCCGAGCAGTACTTC. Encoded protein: CSAHLTASEQYF.

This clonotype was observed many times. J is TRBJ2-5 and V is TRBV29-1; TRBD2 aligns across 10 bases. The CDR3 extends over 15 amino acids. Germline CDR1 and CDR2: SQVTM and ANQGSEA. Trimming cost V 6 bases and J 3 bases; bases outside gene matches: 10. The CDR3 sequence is CSVDPHSGREETQYF. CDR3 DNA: TGCAGCGTAGACCCCCACAGCGGGAGGGAAGAGACCCAGTACTTC. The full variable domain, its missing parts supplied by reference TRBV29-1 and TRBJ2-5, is SAVISQKPSRDICQRGTSLTIQCQVDSQVTMMFWYRQQPGQSLTLIATANQGSEATYESGFVIDKFPISRPNLTFSTLTVSNMSPEDSSIYLCSVDPHSGREETQYFGPGTRLLVL.

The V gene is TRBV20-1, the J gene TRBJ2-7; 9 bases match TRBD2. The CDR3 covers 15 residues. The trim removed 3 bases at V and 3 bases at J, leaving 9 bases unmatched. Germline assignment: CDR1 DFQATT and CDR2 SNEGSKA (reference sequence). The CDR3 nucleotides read TGCAGTGCTAGTTTGCTAGCGGGGAATTTCTACGAGCAGTACTTC. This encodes CSASLLAGNFYEQYF.

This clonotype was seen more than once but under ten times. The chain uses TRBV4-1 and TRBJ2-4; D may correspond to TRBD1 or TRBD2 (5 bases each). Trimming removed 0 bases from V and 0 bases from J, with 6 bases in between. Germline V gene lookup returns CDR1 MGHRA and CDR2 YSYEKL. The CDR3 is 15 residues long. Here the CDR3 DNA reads TGCGCCAGCAGCCAAGAGGGGGTAGCCAAAAACATTCAGTACTTC. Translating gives CASSQEGVAKNIQYF.

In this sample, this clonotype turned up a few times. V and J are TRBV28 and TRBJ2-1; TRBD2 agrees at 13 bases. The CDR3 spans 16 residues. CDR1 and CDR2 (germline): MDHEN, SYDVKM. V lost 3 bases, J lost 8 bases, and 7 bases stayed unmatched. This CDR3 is CASSFPGLAGEDEQFF. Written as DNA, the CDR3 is TGTGCCAGCAGTTTTCCCGGACTAGCGGGAGAGGATGAGCAGTTCTTC.

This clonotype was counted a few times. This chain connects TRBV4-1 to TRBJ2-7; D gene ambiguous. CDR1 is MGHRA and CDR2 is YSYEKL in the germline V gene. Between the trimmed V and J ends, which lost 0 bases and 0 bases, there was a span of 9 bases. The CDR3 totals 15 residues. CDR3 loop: CASSQESAPSYEQYF. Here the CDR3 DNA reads TGCGCCAGCAGCCAAGAGTCGGCACCCTCCTACGAGCAGTACTTC.

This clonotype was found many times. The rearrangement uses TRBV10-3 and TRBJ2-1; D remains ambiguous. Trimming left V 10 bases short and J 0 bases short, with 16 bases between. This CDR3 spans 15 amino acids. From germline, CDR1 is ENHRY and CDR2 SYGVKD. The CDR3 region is CATSDSWSSYNEQFF. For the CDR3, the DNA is TGTGCCACCTCCGACTCCTGGAGCTCCTACAATGAGCAGTTCTTC.

CDR3 in DNA: TGTGCCAGCAGCTTAGTCTCGGGGTTTGATGAGCAGTTCTTC. Protein: CASSLVSGFDEQFF. The chain links TRBV7-2 to TRBJ2-1; perhaps TRBD2 as D (5 bases). V was clipped by 1 base and J by 8 bases, with 12 bases between them. The CDR3 contains 14 residues. The V gene's germline CDR1 is SGHTA and CDR2 FQGNSA.